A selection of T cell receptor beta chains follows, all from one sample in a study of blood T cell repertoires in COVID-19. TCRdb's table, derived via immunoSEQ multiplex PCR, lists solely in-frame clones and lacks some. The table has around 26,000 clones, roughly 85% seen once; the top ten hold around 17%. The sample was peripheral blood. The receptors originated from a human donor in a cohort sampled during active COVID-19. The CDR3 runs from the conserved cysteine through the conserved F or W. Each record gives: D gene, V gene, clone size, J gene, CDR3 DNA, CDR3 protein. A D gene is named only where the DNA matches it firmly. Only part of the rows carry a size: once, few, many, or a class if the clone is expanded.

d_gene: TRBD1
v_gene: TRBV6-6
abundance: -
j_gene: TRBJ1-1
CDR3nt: TGTGCCAGCAGTCTAGGGGGCGCGGACACTGAAGCTTTCTTT
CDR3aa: CASSLGGADTEAFF

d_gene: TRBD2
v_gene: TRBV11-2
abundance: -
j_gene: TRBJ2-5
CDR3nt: TGTGCCAGCAGCCCCGGGACTAGCGGAGGGGAGACCCAGTACTTC
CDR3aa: CASSPGTSGGETQYF

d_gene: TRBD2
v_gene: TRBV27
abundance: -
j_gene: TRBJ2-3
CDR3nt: TGTGCCAGCAGTGGGCGACTAGCGGGAGATGGCACAGATACGCAGTATTTT
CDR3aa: CASSGRLAGDGTDTQYF

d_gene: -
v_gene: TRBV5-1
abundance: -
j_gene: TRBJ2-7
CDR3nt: TGCGCCAGCAGCTTGGGGGAGCGTGACAACGAGCAGTACTTC
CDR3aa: CASSLGERDNEQYF

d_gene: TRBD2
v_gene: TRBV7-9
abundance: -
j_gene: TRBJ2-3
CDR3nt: TGTGCCAGCAGCATAAGAGGAGTAGGGACTAGCGGGAGATGGGGCACAGATACGCAGTATTTT
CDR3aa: CASSIRGVGTSGRWGTDTQYF

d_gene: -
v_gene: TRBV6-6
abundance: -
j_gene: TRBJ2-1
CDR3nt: TGTGCCAGCAGTTACACCCAGTACAATGAGCAGTTCTTC
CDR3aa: CASSYTQYNEQFF

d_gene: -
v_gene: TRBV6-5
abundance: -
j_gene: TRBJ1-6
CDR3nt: TGTGCCAGCAGTCTGGGACTCTTGAGGAATTCACCCCTCCACTTT
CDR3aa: CASSLGLLRNSPLHF

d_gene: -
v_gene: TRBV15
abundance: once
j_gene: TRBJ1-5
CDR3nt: TGTGCCACCAGCAGGGGATTTCAGGGTAGGGTGGCGGGGCAGCCCCAGCATTTT
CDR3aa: CATSRGFQGRVAGQPQHF

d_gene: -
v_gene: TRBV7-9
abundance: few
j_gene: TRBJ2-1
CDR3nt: TGTGCCAGCAGCTTAGGGGCTAGCAAGGTATCAAAGTTCTTC
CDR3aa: CASSLGASKVSKFF

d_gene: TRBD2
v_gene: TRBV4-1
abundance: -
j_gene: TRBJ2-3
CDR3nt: TGCGCCAGCAGCCCCGGGGGGGGCGGCACAGATACGCAGTATTTT
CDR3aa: CASSPGGGGTDTQYF

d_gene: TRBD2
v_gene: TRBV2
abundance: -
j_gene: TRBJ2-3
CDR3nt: TGTGCCAGCAGATCCGGGACTAAAGATACGCAGTATTTT
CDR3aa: CASRSGTKDTQYF

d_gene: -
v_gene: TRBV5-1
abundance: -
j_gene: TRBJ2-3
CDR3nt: TGCGCCAGCACCCCGTCAGGGTACCACACAGATACGCAGTATTTT
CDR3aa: CASTPSGYHTDTQYF

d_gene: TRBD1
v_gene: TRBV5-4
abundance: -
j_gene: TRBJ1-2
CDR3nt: TGTGCCAGCAGCTTGGGGTGGTCAGGGGGTGGCTACACCTTC
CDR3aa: CASSLGWSGGGYTF